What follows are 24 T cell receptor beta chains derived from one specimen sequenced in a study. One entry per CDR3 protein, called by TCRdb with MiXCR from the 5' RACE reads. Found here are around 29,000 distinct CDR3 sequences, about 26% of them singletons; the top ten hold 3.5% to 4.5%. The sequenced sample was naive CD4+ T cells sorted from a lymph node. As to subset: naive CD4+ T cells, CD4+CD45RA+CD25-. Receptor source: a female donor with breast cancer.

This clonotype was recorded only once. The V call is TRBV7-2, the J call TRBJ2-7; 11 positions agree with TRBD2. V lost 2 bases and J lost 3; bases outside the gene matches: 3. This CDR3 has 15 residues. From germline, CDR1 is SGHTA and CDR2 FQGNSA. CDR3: CASSLTSGSYYEQYF. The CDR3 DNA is TGTGCCAGCAGCTTAACTAGCGGGAGCTACTACGAGCAGTACTTC.

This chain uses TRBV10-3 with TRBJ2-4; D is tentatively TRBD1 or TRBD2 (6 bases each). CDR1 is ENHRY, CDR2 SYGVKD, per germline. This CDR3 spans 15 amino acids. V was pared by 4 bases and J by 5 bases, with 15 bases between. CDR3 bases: TGTGCCATCAGTGGTGGGGGGCTGAGAGAAAACATTCAGTACTTC. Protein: CAISGGGLRENIQYF.

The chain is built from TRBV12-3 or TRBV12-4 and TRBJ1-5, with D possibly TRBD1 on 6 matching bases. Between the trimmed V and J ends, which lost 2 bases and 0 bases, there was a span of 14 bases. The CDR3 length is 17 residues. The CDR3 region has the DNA TGTGCCAGCAGTTTAAGGGGGGGGCGGTATAGCAATCAGCCCCAGCATTTT. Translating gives CASSLRGGRYSNQPQHF.

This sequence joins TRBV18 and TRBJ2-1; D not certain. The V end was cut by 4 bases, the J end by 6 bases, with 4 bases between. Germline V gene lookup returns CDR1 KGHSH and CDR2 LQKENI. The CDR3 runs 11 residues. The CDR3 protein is CASSRANEQFF. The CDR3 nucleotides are TGTGCCAGCTCACGGGCCAATGAGCAGTTCTTC.

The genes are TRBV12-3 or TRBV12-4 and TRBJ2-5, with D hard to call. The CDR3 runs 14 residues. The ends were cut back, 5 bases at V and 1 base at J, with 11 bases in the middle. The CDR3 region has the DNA TGTGCCAGCAGTCCCGGACGACTCCAAGAGACCCAGTACTTC. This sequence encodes CASSPGRLQETQYF.

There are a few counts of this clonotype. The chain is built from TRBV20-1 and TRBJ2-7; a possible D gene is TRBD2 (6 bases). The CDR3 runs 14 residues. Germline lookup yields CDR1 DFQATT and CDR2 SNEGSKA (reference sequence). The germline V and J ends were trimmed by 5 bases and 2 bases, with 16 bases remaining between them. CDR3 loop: CSAYRDLITYEQYF. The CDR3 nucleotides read TGCAGTGCTTACCGGGACTTGATCACCTACGAGCAGTACTTC.

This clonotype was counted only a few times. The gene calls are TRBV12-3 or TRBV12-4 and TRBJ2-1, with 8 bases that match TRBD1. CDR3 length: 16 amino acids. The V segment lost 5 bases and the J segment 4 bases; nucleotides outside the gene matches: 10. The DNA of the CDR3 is TGTGCCAGCAGTCCCCCCGGGACAGGTAGTTACAATGAGCAGTTCTTC. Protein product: CASSPPGTGSYNEQFF.

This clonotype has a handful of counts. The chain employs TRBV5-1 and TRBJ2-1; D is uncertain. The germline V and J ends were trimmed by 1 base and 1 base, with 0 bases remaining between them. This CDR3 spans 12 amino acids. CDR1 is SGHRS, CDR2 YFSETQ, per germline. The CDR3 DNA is TGCGCCAGCAGCTTGTCCTACAATGAGCAGTTCTTC. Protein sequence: CASSLSYNEQFF.

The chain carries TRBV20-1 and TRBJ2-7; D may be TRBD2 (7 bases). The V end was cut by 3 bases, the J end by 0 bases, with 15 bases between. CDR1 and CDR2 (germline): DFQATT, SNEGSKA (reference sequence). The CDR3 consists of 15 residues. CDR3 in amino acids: CSASRGGGFSYEQYF. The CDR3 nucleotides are TGCAGTGCTAGTAGAGGGGGGGGTTTCTCCTACGAGCAGTACTTC.

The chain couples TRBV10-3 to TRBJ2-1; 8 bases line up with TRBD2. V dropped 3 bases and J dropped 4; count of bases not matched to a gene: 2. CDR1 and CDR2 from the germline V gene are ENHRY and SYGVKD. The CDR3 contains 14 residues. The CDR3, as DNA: TGTGCCATCAGTGAAGGACTAGCTTACAATGAGCAGTTCTTC. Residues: CAISEGLAYNEQFF.

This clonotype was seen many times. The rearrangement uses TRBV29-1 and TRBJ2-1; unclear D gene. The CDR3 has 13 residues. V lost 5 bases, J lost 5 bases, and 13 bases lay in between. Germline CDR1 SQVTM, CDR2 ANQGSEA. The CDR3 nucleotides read TGCAGCGTTCCCGGTGGCAGTAACAATGAGCAGTTCTTC. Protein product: CSVPGGSNNEQFF.

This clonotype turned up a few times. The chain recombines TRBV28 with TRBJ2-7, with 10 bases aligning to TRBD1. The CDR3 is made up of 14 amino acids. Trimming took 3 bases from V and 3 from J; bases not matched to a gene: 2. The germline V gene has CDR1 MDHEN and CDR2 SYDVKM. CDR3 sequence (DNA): TGTGCCAGCAGTTTCGGGGACAGGGGCTACGAGCAGTACTTC. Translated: CASSFGDRGYEQYF.

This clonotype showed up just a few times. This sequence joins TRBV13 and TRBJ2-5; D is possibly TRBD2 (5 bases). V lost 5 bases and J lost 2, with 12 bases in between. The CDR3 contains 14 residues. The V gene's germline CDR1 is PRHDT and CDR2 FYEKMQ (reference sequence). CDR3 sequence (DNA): TGTGCCAGCAGCCCCTATGGGGAGCAAGAGACCCAGTACTTC. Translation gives CASSPYGEQETQYF.

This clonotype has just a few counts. In nucleotides, the CDR3 is TGTGCCAGCAGTAGCCGAGGGCCAGATACGCAGTATTTT. Its protein is CASSSRGPDTQYF. The V gene is TRBV27, the J gene TRBJ2-3; a weak D match, TRBD2 (5 bases). From germline, CDR1 is MNHEY and CDR2 SMNVEV (reference sequence). Between the trimmed V and J ends, which lost 5 bases and 4 bases, there was a span of 10 bases. This CDR3 has 13 amino acids.

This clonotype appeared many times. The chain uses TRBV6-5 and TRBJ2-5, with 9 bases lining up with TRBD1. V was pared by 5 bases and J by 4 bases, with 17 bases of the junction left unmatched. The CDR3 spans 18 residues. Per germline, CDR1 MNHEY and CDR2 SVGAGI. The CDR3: CASSGVTPGQGHVETQYF. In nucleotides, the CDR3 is TGTGCCAGCAGTGGCGTAACCCCGGGACAGGGTCATGTAGAGACCCAGTACTTC.

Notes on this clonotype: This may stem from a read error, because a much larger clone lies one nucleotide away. This chain's CDR3 is CAISDIIGGVRDNEQFF. CDR3 sequence (DNA): TGTGCCATCAGTGATATCATCGGGGGCGTACGTGACAATGAGCAGTTCTTC. This chain connects TRBV10-3 to TRBJ2-1; possibly TRBD1 or TRBD2 for D (6 bases each). CDR3 length: 17 amino acids. Germline-derived CDR1 and CDR2 are ENHRY and SYGVKD. Trimming left V 3 bases short and J 5 bases short, with 20 bases between.

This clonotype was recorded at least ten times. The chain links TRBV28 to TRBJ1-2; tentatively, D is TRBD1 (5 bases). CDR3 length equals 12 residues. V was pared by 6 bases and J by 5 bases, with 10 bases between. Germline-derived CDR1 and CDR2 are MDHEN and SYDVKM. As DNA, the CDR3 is TGTGCCAGCAGCTCAGACAGTTATGGCTACACCTTC. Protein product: CASSSDSYGYTF.

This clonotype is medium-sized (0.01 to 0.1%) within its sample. For the CDR3, the DNA is TGCGCCAGCAGCCGGAGGCAGGGCGCCGACGGCTACACCTTC. This codes for CASSRRQGADGYTF. The chain recombines TRBV5-1 with TRBJ1-2; the D gene is possibly TRBD1 (5 bases). The CDR3 length is 14 residues. The germline V gene has CDR1 SGHRS and CDR2 YFSETQ. The V end lost 4 bases, the J end lost 8 bases, and 18 bases lay between the germline ends.

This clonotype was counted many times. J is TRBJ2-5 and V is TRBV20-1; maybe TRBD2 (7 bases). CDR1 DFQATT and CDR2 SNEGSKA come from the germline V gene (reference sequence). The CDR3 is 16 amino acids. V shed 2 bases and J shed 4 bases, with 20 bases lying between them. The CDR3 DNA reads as TGCAGTGCTAGAACGCCCGGACGGGGGGCAGCAGAGACCCAGTACTTC. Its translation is CSARTPGRGAAETQYF.

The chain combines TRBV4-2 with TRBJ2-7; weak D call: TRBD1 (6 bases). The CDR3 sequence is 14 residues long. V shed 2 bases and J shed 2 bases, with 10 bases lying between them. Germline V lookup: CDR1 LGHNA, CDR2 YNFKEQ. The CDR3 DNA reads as TGTGCCAGCAGCCAACAGGCAGGGGCCTACGAGCAGTACTTC. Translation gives CASSQQAGAYEQYF.

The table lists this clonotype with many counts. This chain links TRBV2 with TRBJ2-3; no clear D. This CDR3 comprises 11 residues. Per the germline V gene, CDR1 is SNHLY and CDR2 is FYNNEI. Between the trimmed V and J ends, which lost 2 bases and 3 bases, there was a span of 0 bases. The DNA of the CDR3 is TGTGCCAGCAGTGAAACAGATACGCAGTATTTT. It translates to CASSETDTQYF.

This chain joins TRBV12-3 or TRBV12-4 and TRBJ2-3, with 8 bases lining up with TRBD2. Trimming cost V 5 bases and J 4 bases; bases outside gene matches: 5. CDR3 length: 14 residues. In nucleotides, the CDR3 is TGTGCCAGCAGTAGCGGGAGAGGGGCAGATACGCAGTATTTT. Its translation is CASSSGRGADTQYF.

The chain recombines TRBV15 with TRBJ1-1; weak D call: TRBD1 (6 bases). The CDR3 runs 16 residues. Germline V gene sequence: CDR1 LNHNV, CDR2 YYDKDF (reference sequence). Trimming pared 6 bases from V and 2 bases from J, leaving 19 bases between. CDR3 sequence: CATRLDSLLYNTEAFF. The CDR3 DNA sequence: TGTGCCACCAGGTTGGACAGCCTCCTCTATAACACTGAAGCTTTCTTT.

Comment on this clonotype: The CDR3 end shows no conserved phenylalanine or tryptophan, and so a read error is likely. In DNA, the CDR3 is TGCAGTGCTAGAGATTCGGGGAGAGGGGGCCACAATGAGCAGTTCCTC. Translation: CSARDSGRGGHNEQFL. V is TRBV20-1 and J is TRBJ2-1; TRBD1 matches 7 bases. With 0 bases clipped from V and 5 bases from J, the junction kept 10 bases outside the gene matches. This CDR3 region has 16 residues. Looked up from germline, CDR1 is DFQATT and CDR2 is SNEGSKA (reference sequence).